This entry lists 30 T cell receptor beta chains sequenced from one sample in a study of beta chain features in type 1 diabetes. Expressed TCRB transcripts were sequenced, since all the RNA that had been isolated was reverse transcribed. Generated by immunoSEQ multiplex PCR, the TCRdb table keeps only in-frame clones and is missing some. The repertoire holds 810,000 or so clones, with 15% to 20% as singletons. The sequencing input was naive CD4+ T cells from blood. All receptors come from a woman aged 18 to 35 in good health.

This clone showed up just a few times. The CDR3 DNA reads TGTGCCAGCAGGCGAGCGGGAGGAATGAACACCGGGGAGCTGTTTTTT. Translating gives CASRRAGGMNTGELFF. The chain joins TRBV2 to TRBJ2-2, with 9 positions matching TRBD2. Trimming at V came to 6 bases and at J to 1 base, leaving 6 bases not matched to a gene. This CDR3 comprises 16 residues. Germline V CDR1 and CDR2: SNHLY, FYNNEI.

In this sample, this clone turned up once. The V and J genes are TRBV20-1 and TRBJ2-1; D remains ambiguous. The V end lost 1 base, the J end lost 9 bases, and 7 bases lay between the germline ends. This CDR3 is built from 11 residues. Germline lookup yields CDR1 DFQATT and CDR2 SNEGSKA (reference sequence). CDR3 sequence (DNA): TGCAGTGCTAGAGCTGTAGGTGAGCAGTTCTTC. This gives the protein CSARAVGEQFF.

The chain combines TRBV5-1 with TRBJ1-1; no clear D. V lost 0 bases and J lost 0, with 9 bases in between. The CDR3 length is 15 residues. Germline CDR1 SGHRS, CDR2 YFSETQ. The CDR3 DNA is TGCGCCAGCAGCTTGGCACAGAACATGAACACTGAAGCTTTCTTT. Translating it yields CASSLAQNMNTEAFF.

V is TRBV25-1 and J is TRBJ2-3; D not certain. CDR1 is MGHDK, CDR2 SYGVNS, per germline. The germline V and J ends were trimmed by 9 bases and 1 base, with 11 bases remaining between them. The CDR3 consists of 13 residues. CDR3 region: CARTRQGTDTQYF. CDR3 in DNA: TGTGCCAGGACCCGGCAGGGCACAGATACGCAGTATTTT.

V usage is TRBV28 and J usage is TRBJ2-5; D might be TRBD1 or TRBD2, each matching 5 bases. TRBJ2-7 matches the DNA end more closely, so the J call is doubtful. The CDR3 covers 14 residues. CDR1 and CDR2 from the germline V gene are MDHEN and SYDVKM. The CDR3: CASSRDLGIHEQYF. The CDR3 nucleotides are TGTGCCAGCAGTAGGGACCTAGGGATCCACGAGCAGTACTTC.

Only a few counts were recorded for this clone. The CDR3 reads CASSFVREETQYF. The CDR3 region has the DNA TGTGCCAGCAGCTTCGTTAGGGAAGAGACCCAGTACTTC. The chain uses TRBV7-2 and TRBJ2-5, with no clear D. Germline V gene lookup returns CDR1 SGHTA and CDR2 FQGNSA. CDR3 length equals 13 residues. V gave up 3 bases and J gave up 3 bases, with 8 bases separating them.

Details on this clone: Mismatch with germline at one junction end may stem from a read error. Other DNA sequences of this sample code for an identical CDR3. The CDR3 coding sequence is TGTGCCAGCTCACCACGTCAGGAAAGGTACGAGCAGTACTTT. It codes for CASSPRQERYEQYF. The chain uses TRBV18 and TRBJ2-7; D remains ambiguous. CDR1 is KGHSH and CDR2 is LQKENI in the germline V gene. This CDR3 is 14 amino acids long. Based on the CDR3 plus reference TRBV18 and TRBJ2-7, the full variable domain is NAGVMQNPRHLVRRRGQEARLRCSPMKGHSHVYWYRQLPEEGLKFMVYLQKENIIDESGMPKERFSAEFPKEGPSILRIQQVVRGDSAAYFCASSPRQERYEQYFGPGTRLTVT.

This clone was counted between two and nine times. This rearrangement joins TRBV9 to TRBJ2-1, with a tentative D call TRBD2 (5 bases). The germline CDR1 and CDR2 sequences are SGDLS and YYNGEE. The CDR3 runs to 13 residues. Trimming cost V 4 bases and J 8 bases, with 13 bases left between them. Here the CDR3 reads CASSPWGVDEQFF. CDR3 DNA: TGTGCCAGCAGCCCTTGGGGAGTTGATGAGCAGTTCTTC.

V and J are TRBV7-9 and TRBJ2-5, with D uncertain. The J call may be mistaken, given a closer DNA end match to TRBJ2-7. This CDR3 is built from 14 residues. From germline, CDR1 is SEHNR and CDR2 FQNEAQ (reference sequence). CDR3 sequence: CASSLVGDSYEQYF. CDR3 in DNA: TGTGCCAGCAGCTTAGTTGGGGACTCCTACGAGCAGTACTTC.

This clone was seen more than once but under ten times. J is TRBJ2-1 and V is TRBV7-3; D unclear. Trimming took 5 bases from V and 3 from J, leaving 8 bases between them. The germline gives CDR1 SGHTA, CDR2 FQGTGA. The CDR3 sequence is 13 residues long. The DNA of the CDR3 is TGTGCCAGCAGCGAAATGATCTACAATGAGCAGTTCTTC. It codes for CASSEMIYNEQFF.

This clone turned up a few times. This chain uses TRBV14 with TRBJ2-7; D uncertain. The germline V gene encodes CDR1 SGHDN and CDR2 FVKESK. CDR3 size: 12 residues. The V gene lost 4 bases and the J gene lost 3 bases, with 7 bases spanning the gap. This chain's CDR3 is CASSRTLYEQYF. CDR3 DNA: TGTGCCAGCAGCCGAACACTCTACGAGCAGTACTTC.

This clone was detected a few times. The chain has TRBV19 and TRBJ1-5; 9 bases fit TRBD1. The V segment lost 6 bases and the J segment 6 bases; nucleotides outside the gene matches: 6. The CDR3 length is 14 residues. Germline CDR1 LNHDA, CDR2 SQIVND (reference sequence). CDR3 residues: CASSHRGRGQPQHF. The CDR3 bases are TGTGCCAGTAGCCACAGGGGGCGCGGTCAGCCCCAGCATTTT.

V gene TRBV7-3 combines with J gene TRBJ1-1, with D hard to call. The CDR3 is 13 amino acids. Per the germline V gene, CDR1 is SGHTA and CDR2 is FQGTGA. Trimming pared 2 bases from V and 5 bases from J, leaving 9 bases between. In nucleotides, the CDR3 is TGTGCCAGCAGCTTAGCCCTCCGTACTGAAGCTTTCTTT. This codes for CASSLALRTEAFF.

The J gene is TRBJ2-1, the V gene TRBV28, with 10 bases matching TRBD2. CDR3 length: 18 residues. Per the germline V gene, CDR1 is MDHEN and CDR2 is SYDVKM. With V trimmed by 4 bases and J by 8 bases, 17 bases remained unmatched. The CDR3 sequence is CASSYGGASGSIRDEQFF. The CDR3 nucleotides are TGTGCCAGCAGTTACGGCGGGGCTAGCGGGAGCATAAGAGATGAGCAGTTCTTC.

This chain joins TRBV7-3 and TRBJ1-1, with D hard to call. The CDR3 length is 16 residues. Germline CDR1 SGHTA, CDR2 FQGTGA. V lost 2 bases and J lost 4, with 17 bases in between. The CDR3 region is CASSLAYLRTGTEAFF. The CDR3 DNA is TGTGCCAGCAGCTTAGCGTACCTGAGGACCGGCACTGAAGCTTTCTTT.

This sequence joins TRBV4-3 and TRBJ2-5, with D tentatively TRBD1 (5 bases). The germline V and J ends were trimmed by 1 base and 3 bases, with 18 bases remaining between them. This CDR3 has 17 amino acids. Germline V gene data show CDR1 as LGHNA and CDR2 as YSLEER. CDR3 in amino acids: CASSQAVFSGKEETQYF. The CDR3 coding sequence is TGCGCCAGCAGCCAAGCCGTTTTTTCAGGGAAGGAAGAGACCCAGTACTTC.

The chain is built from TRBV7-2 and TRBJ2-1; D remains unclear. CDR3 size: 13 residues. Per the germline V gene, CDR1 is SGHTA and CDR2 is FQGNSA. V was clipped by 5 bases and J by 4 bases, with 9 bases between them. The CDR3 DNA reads TGTGCCAGCAGCGGGATGACGTACAATGAGCAGTTCTTC. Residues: CASSGMTYNEQFF.

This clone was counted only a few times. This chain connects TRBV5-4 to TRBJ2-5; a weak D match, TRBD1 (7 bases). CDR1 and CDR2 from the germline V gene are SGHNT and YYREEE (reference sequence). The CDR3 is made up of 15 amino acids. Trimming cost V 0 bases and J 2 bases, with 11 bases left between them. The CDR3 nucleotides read TGTGCCAGCAGCTTGGGCGGGACAGTTCAAGAGACCCAGTACTTC. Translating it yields CASSLGGTVQETQYF. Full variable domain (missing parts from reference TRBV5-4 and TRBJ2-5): ETGVTQSPTHLIKTRGQQVTLRCSSQSGHNTVSWYQQALGQGPQFIFQYYREEENGRGNFPPRFSGLQFPNYSSELNVNALELDDSALYLCASSLGGTVQETQYFGPGTRLLVL.

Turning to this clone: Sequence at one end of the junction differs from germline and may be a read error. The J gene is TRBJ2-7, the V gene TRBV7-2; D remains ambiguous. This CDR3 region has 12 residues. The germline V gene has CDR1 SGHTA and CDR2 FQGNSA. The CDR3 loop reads CASSFITAAMDF. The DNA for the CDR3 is TGTGCCAGCAGCTTTATTACGGCAGCCATGGACTTC.

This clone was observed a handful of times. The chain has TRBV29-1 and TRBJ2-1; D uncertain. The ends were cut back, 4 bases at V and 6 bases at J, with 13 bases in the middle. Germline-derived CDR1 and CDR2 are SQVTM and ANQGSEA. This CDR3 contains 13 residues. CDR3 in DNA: TGCAGCGTTGCCCCGATCCTGGGCAATGAGCAGTTCTTC. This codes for CSVAPILGNEQFF.

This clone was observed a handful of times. The CDR3 is CASSQEVARRTGELFF. The CDR3 nucleotides are TGCGCCAGCAGCCAAGAAGTAGCGAGGCGCACCGGGGAGCTGTTTTTT. The rearrangement uses TRBV4-3 and TRBJ2-2, with D possibly being TRBD2 (5 bases). The CDR3 consists of 16 residues. CDR1 and CDR2 from the germline V gene are LGHNA and YSLEER. V was pared by 0 bases and J by 4 bases, with 12 bases between.

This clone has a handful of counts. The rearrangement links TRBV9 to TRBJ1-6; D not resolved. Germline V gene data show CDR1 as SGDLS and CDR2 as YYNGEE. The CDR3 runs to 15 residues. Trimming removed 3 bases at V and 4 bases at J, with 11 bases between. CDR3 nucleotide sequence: TGTGCCAGCAGCGAACAGCCAGAATATAATTCACCCCTCCACTTT. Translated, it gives CASSEQPEYNSPLHF.

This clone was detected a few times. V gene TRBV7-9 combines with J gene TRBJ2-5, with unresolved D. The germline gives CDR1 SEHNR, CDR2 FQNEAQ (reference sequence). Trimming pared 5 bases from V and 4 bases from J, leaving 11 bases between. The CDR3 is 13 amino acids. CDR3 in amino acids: CASSVGRAETQYF. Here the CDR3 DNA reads TGTGCCAGCAGCGTCGGACGGGCAGAGACCCAGTACTTC. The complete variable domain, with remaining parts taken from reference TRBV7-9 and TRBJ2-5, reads DTGVSQNPRHKITKRGQNVTFRCDPISEHNRLYWYRQTLGQGPEFLTYFQNEAQLEKSRLLSDRFSAERPKGSFSTLEIQRTEQGDSAMYLCASSVGRAETQYFGPGTRLLVL.

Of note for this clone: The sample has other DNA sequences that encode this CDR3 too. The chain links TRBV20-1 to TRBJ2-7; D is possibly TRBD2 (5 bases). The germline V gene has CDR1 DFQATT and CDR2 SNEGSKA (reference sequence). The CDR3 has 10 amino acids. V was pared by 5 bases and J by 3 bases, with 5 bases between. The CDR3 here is CSAGSYEQYF. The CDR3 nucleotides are TGCAGTGCTGGGAGCTACGAGCAGTACTTC.

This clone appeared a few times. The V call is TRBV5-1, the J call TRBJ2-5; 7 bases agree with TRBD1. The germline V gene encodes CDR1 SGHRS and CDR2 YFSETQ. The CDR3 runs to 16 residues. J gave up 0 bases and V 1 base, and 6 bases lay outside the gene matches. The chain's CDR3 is CASSLKARGYQETQYF. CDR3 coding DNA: TGCGCCAGCAGCTTGAAAGCCAGGGGGTACCAAGAGACCCAGTACTTC. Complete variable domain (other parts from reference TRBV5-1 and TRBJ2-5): KAGVTQTPRYLIKTRGQQVTLSCSPISGHRSVSWYQQTPGQGLQFLFEYFSETQRNKGNFPGRFSGRQFSNSRSEMNVSTLELGDSALYLCASSLKARGYQETQYFGPGTRLLVL.

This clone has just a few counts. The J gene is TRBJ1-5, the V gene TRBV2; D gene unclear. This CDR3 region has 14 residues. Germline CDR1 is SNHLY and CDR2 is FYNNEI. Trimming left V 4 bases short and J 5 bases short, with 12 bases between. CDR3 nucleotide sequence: TGTGCCAGCAGTGCCGGGGAACTCGATCAGCCCCAGCATTTT. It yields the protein CASSAGELDQPQHF. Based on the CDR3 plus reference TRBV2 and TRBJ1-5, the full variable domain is EPEVTQTPSHQVTQMGQEVILRCVPISNHLYFYWYRQILGQKVEFLVSFYNNEISEKSEIFDDQFSVERPDGSNFTLKIRSTKLEDSAMYFCASSAGELDQPQHFGDGTRLSIL.

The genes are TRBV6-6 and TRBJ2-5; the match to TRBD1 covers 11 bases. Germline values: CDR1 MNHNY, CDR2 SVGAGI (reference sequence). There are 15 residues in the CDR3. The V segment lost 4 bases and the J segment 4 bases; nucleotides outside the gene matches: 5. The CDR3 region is CASSWTGGSAETQYF. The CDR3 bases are TGTGCCAGCAGTTGGACAGGGGGCTCGGCAGAGACCCAGTACTTC.

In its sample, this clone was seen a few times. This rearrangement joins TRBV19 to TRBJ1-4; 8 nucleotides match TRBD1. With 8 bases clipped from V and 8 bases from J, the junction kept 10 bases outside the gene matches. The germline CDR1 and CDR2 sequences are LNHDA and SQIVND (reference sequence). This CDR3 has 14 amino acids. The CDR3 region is CASGPDRAREKLFF. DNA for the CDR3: TGTGCCAGTGGACCGGACAGGGCCCGGGAAAAACTGTTTTTT. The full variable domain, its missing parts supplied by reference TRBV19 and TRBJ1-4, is DGGITQSPKYLFRKEGQNVTLSCEQNLNHDAMYWYRQDPGQGLRLIYYSQIVNDFQKGDIAEGYSVSREKKESFPLTVTSAQKNPTAFYLCASGPDRAREKLFFGSGTQLSVL.

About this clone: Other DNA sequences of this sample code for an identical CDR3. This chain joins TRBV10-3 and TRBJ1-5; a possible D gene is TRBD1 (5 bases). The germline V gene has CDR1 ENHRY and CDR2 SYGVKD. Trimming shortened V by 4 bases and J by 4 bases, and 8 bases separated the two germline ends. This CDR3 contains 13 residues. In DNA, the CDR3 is TGTGCCATCAGTGTGGGGGGGAATCAGCCCCAGCATTTT. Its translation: CAISVGGNQPQHF.

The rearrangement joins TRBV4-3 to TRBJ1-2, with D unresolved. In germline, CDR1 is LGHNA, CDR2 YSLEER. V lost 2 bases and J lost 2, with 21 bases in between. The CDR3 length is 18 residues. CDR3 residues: CASSQSLGSLSPNYGYTF. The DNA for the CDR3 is TGCGCCAGCAGCCAAAGTCTGGGCAGTCTGTCTCCAAACTATGGCTACACCTTC.